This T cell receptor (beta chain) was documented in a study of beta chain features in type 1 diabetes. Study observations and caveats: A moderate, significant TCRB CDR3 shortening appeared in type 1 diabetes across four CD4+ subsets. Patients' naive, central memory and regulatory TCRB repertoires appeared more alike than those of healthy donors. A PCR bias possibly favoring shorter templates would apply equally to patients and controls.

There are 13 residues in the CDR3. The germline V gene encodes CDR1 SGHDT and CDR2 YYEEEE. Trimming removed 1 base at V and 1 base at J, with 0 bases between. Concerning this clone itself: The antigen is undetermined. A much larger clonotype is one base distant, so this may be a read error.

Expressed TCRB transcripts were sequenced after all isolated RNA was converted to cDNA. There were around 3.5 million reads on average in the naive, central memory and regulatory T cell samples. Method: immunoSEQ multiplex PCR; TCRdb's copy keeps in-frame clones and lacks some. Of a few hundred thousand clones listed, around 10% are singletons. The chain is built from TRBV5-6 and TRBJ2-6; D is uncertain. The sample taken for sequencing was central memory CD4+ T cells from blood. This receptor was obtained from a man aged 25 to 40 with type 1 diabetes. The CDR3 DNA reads TGTGCCAGCAGCTTGTCTGGGGCCAACGTCCTGACTTTC. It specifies CASSLSGANVLTF.